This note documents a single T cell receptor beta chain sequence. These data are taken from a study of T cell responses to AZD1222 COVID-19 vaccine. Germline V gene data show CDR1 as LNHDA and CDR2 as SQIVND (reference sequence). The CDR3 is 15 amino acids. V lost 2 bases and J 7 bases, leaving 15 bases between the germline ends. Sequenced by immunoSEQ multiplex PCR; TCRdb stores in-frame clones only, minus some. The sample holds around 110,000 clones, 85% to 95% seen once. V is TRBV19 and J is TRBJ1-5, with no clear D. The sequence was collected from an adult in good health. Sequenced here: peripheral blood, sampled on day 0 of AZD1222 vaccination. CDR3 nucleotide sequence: TGTGCCAGTAGTATAATCCCTGGTAGCTGGCAGCCCCAGCATTTT. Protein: CASSIIPGSWQPQHF.